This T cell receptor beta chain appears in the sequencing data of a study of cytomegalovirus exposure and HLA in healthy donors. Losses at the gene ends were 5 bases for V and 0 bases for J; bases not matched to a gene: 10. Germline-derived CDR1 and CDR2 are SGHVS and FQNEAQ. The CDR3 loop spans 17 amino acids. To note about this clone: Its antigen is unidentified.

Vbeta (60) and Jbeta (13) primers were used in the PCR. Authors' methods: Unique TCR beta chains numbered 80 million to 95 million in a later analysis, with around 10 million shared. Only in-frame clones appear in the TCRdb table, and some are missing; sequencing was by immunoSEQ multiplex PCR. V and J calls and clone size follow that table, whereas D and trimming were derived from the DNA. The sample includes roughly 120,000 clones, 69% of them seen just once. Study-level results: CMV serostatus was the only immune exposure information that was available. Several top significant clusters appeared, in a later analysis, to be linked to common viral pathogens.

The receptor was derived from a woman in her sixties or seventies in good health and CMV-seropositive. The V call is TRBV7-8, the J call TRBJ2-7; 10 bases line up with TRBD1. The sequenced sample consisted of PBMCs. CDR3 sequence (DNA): TGTGCCAGCAGCCTTCCGGGACAGGGGCCCTTCTCCTACGAGCAGTACTTC. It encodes CASSLPGQGPFSYEQYF.